The 4 T cell receptor beta chains reported below all come from one sample, sequenced in a study of cytomegalovirus exposure and HLA in healthy donors. The data were produced by immunoSEQ multiplex PCR, yet TCRdb's version contains in-frame clones alone and is incomplete. The sample shows tens of thousands of clones, roughly 97% of them seen only once. Material for sequencing was PBMCs. Source of these receptors: a young man in good health and CMV-seronegative.

V is TRBV5-1 and J is TRBJ1-3; 10 positions match TRBD1. The CDR3 length is 15 residues. CDR1 and CDR2 (germline): SGHRS, YFSETQ. The junction had 4 bases not matched to a gene; V was cut back by 4 bases and J by 3 bases. The CDR3: CASSDDRGLGNTIYF. The DNA of the CDR3 is TGCGCCAGCAGCGATGACAGGGGGCTTGGAAACACCATATATTTT.

The chain recombines TRBV7-8 with TRBJ2-2; maybe TRBD2 (6 bases). CDR3 length equals 13 residues. Germline V gene sequence: CDR1 SGHVS, CDR2 FQNEAQ. V was trimmed by 6 bases and J by 5 bases, leaving 10 bases between them. For the CDR3, the DNA is TGTGCCAGCAGTTGGGGACTTACCGGGGAGCTGTTTTTT. Protein: CASSWGLTGELFF.

The rearrangement links TRBV2 to TRBJ2-3; tentative D call: TRBD2 (7 bases). Germline assignment: CDR1 SNHLY and CDR2 FYNNEI. The V end lost 6 bases, the J end lost 1 base, and 14 bases lay between the germline ends. The length of the CDR3 is 15 residues. The CDR3 DNA sequence: TGTGCCAGCAGGGGGGCGGGGGTCGGCACAGATACGCAGTATTTT. Residues: CASRGAGVGTDTQYF.

The chain has TRBV5-1 and TRBJ2-7, with no clear D. CDR1 SGHRS and CDR2 YFSETQ come from the germline V gene. The germline V and J ends were trimmed by 1 base and 4 bases, with 9 bases remaining between them. There are 13 residues in the CDR3. Here the CDR3 DNA reads TGCGCCAGCAGCTTGTGGGCAGGATACGAGCAGTACTTC. This sequence encodes CASSLWAGYEQYF.